This T cell receptor beta chain was documented in a study of blood T cells in healthy people across ages. Study findings and constraints: With unsorted PBMCs, a conclusive comparison of naive versus antigen-experienced cells was not possible.

The authors ran a second PCR of 7 to 11 cycles using a sample-barcoded 5' primer and a J-beta primer mix. MiXCR, run by TCRdb on the 5' RACE reads, gives a single entry per CDR3 protein. The sample lists approximately 1.5 million distinct CDR3 sequences, roughly 43% occurring once. With each sample, at least 6 micrograms of total RNA were extracted. This clonotype was counted a single time. Its matching antigen is unknown. The specimen sequenced was blood. This TCR was sampled from a woman between 18 and 29 years old in good health.

The CDR3 region has the DNA TGTGCCTACAAGAAACAGGGGAGCAATCAGCCCCAGCATTTT. Amino acids: CAYKKQGSNQPQHF. The gene calls are TRBV30 and TRBJ1-5; TRBD1 matches at 7 bases. V dropped 7 bases and J dropped 1; count of bases not matched to a gene: 7. This CDR3 has 14 residues. The germline gives CDR1 GTSNPN, CDR2 SVGIG (reference sequence).